This T cell receptor (beta chain) stems from a study of human T cells and chemical hapten exposure. Turning to the study itself: For sensitization, 2% DPC was applied to an approximately 2 cm by approximately 2 cm patch of upper inner arm skin. Among samples, TCR yields varied mainly because of small differences in pooled library volume.

The CDR3 extends over 13 amino acids. V dropped 6 bases and J dropped 6; count of bases not matched to a gene: 4. The time point was: patch test 2, 6 weeks after DPC sensitization. Treatment described: therapeutic diphenylcyclopropenone sensitization with weekly scalp DPC. The donor pool consisted of alopecia patients aged 18 to 70 years, considered suitable for DPC. TCRdb called the RACE reads again in MiXCR, with one record for every CDR3 protein. The table records under 100,000 distinct CDR3 sequences, about 9.4% of them present only once. General study results and limits: With DPC sensitization, TCRs exceeding 1 in 1000 frequency showed no change.

This clonotype came up many times. Its antigen is unidentified. The clonotype originates from a woman aged 45 to 65 with alopecia areata. Some clones in this sample may be carry-over from other donors' samples. The sequences come from whole blood, collected in connection with sensitization to the hapten diphenylcyclopropenone (DPC). This rearrangement joins TRBV12-3 or TRBV12-4 to TRBJ1-5; TRBD1 matches 8 bases. CDR3 in DNA: TGTGCCAGCAGCCCTGACAGGGGTCAGCCCCAGCATTTT. Translated: CASSPDRGQPQHF.